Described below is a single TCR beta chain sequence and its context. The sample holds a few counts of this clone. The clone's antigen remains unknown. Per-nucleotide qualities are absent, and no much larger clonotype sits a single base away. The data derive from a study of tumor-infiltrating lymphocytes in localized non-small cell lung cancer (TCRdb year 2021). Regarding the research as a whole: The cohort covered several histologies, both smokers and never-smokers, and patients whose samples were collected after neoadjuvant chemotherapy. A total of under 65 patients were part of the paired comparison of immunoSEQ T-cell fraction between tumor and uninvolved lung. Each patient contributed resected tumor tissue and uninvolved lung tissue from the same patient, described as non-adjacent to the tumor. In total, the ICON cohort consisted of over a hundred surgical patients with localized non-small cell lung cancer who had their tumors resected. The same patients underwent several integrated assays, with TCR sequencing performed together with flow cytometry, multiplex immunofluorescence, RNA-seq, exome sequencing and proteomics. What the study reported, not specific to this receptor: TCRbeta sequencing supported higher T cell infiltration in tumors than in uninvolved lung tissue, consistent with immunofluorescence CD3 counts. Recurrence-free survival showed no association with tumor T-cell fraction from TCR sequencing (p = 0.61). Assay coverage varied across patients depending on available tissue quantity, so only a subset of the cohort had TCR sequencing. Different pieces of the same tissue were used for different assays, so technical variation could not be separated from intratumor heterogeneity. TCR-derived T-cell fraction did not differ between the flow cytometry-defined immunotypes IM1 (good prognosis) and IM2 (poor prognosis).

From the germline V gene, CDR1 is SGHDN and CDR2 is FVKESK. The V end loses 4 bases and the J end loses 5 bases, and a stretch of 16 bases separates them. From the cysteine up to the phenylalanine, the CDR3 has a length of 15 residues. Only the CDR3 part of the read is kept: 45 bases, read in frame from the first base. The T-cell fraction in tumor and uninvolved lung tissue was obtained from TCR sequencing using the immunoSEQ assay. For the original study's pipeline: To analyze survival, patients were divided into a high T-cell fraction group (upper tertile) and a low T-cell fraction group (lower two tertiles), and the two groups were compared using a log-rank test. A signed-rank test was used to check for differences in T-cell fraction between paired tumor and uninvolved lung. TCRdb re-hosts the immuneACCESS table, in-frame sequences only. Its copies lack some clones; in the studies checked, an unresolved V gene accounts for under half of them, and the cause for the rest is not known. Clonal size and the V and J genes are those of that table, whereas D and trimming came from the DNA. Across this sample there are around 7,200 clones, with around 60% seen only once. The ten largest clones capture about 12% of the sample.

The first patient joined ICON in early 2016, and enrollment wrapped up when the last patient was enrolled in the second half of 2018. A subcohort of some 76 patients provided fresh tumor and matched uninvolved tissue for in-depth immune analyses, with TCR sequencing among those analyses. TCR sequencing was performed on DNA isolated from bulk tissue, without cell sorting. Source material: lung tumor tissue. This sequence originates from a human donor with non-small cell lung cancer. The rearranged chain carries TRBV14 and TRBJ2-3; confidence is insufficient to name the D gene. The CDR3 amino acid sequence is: CASSRISPLGDTQYF. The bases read TGTGCCAGCAGCCGAATCAGCCCCTTGGGAGATACGCAGTATTTT.